This passage covers 25 T cell receptor beta chains from one sample sequenced in a study of T cells in localized non-small cell lung cancer. Clones were sequenced by immunoSEQ multiplex PCR, and TCRdb holds only the in-frame ones, with some missing. This sample has more than 35,000 clones, with 85% to 95% found just once. Here the sequenced sample was peripheral blood, taken before any cancer treatment. Source of these receptors: an older female donor with stage I lung adenocarcinoma.

Here the CDR3 reads CASSFDRSSTEAFF. The CDR3 DNA reads TGTGCCAGCAGCTTCGACAGGAGCAGCACTGAAGCTTTCTTT. The rearrangement joins TRBV7-9 to TRBJ1-1, with a weak D call TRBD1 (6 bases). This CDR3 comprises 14 residues. Trimming removed 3 bases at V and 4 bases at J, with 12 bases between. Per germline, CDR1 SEHNR and CDR2 FQNEAQ (reference sequence).

The chain carries TRBV6-1 and TRBJ2-6; D possibly corresponds to TRBD1 (5 bases). This CDR3 contains 16 residues. Between the trimmed V and J ends, which lost 2 bases and 4 bases, there was a span of 12 bases. Looked up from germline, CDR1 is MNHNS and CDR2 is SASEGT. CDR3 nucleotide sequence: TGTGCCAGCAGTGAACAAGTGACAGCCGGGGCCAACGTCCTGACTTTC. The encoded protein is CASSEQVTAGANVLTF.

This chain links TRBV15 with TRBJ1-6; maybe TRBD1 (5 bases). The CDR3 contains 15 residues. The V end lost 0 bases, the J end lost 7 bases, and 10 bases lay between the germline ends. Per germline, CDR1 LNHNV and CDR2 YYDKDF (reference sequence). CDR3 DNA: TGTGCCACCAGCAGAGATATCGGGGACAATTCACCCCTCCACTTT. This translates into CATSRDIGDNSPLHF.

The CDR3 DNA is TGTGCCATAATGACAGGATCGAACACTGAAGCTTTCTTT. It yields the protein CAIMTGSNTEAFF. The chain recombines TRBV10-3 with TRBJ1-1, with TRBD1 as a possible D gene (6 bases). V was cut by 9 bases and J by 1 base, with 12 bases left in between. This CDR3 has 13 residues. Germline V gene data show CDR1 as ENHRY and CDR2 as SYGVKD.

V gene TRBV27 combines with J gene TRBJ1-1, with D possibly matching TRBD1 (5 bases). The CDR3 has 13 residues. Trimming took 6 bases from V and 0 from J, leaving 8 bases between them. The germline V gene encodes CDR1 MNHEY and CDR2 SMNVEV (reference sequence). The CDR3 DNA sequence: TGTGCCAGCAGAAGGGGCATGAACACTGAAGCTTTCTTT. Encoded protein: CASRRGMNTEAFF.

The CDR3 loop reads CASSLGRSGTGNQPQHF. In DNA form, the CDR3 reads TGTGCCAGCAGCTTAGGGCGGTCCGGGACAGGGAATCAGCCCCAGCATTTT. The rearrangement uses TRBV7-9 and TRBJ1-5, with TRBD1 matching over 9 bases. The CDR3 is 17 residues long. Germline CDR1 is SEHNR and CDR2 is FQNEAQ (reference sequence). Trimming removed 1 base from V and 4 bases from J; junction bases left unmatched: 8.

V and J are TRBV28 and TRBJ1-4; 8 bases map to TRBD1. V shed 2 bases and J 5 bases; nucleotides not matched to a gene: 4. The CDR3 spans 15 residues. In germline, CDR1 is MDHEN, CDR2 SYDVKM. This CDR3 is CASSLMTGENEKLFF. CDR3 DNA sequence: TGTGCCAGCAGTTTAATGACAGGGGAGAATGAAAAACTGTTTTTT. Full variable domain (outside the CDR3, taken from reference TRBV28 and TRBJ1-4): DVKVTQSSRYLVKRTGEKVFLECVQDMDHENMFWYRQDPGLGLRLIYFSYDVKMKEKGDIPEGYSVSREKKERFSLILESASTNQTSMYLCASSLMTGENEKLFFGSGTQLSVL.

The J gene is TRBJ1-1, the V gene TRBV9; TRBD1 matches 8 bases. The CDR3 runs 13 residues. The germline V gene encodes CDR1 SGDLS and CDR2 YYNGEE. V lost 2 bases to trimming and J lost 10 bases; unmatched junction nucleotides: 7. CDR3 region: CASSVNRGSPAFF. The CDR3 DNA reads as TGTGCCAGCAGCGTTAACAGGGGGTCTCCAGCTTTCTTT.

CDR3 bases: TGTGCCAGTAGTATTAGGAGGGGCCAAGAGACCCAGTACTTC. The encoded protein is CASSIRRGQETQYF. This chain joins TRBV19 and TRBJ2-5, with D tentatively TRBD2 (6 bases). Germline-derived CDR1 and CDR2 are LNHDA and SQIVND (reference sequence). V was trimmed by 3 bases and J by 1 base, leaving 9 bases between them. This CDR3 has 14 amino acids. Filled out from reference TRBV19 and TRBJ2-5, the complete variable domain reads DGGITQSPKYLFRKEGQNVTLSCEQNLNHDAMYWYRQDPGQGLRLIYYSQIVNDFQKGDIAEGYSVSREKKESFPLTVTSAQKNPTAFYLCASSIRRGQETQYFGPGTRLLVL.

V usage is TRBV10-3 and J usage is TRBJ2-7; 11 nucleotides align to TRBD1. CDR1 and CDR2 from the germline V gene are ENHRY and SYGVKD. With 10 bases clipped from V and 0 bases from J, the junction kept 8 bases outside the gene matches. This CDR3 region has 15 residues. The CDR3, as DNA: TGTGCCACCGCGCCCGGGACAGGGGGCTCCTACGAGCAGTACGTC. Translation: CATAPGTGGSYEQYV.

This clone was picked up one time. This chain joins TRBV28 and TRBJ1-3, with no clear D. Trimming removed 6 bases from V and 2 bases from J, with 11 bases in between. The CDR3 has 14 amino acids. Germline V gene sequence: CDR1 MDHEN, CDR2 SYDVKM. CDR3: CASSFEGTGNTIYF. CDR3 sequence (DNA): TGTGCCAGCAGCTTCGAGGGTACTGGAAACACCATATATTTT.

V and J are TRBV6-5 and TRBJ2-1, with a possible D match to TRBD1 (6 bases). Trimming shortened V by 2 bases and J by 2 bases, and 10 bases separated the two germline ends. The V gene's germline CDR1 is MNHEY and CDR2 SVGAGI. The CDR3 is 15 amino acids. The CDR3 sequence is CASSYEWTAYNEQFF. For the CDR3, the DNA is TGTGCCAGCAGTTACGAATGGACAGCCTACAATGAGCAGTTCTTC.

This clone occurred a few times. The rearrangement joins TRBV7-9 to TRBJ1-5; 7 nucleotides match TRBD1. This CDR3 region has 13 residues. V dropped 10 bases and J dropped 1; count of bases not matched to a gene: 4. CDR1 is SEHNR, CDR2 FQNEAQ, per germline (reference sequence). The CDR3 loop reads CATQGESNQPQHF. For the CDR3, the DNA is TGTGCCACCCAGGGGGAGAGCAATCAGCCCCAGCATTTT.

V usage is TRBV5-1 and J usage is TRBJ1-3; D gene unclear. Trimming left V 5 bases short and J 0 bases short, with 15 bases between. The CDR3 loop spans 16 amino acids. The germline gives CDR1 SGHRS, CDR2 YFSETQ. This chain's CDR3 is CASSQVLASSGNTIYF. For the CDR3, the DNA is TGCGCCAGCAGTCAGGTCTTGGCTAGCTCTGGAAACACCATATATTTT.

This clone appeared once. The chain has TRBV5-5 and TRBJ1-2; 7 bases are shared with TRBD1. The CDR3 consists of 13 residues. Germline loops: CDR1 SGHKS, CDR2 YYEKEE (reference sequence). Germline trimming cut 4 bases from V and 7 bases from J; bases unmatched to any gene: 7. The CDR3 nucleotides read TGTGCCAGCAGCGACTCAGGGGGTGGTGGCTACACCTTC. Encoded protein: CASSDSGGGGYTF.

The rearrangement joins TRBV4-1 to TRBJ1-4; D possibly corresponds to TRBD1 (5 bases). V lost 5 bases to trimming and J lost 8 bases, with 18 bases between them. Per germline, CDR1 MGHRA and CDR2 YSYEKL. CDR3 length: 15 amino acids. CDR3 nucleotides: TGCGCCAGCAGCTACCTCGGGGTCCCAGGGGAAAAACTGTTTTTT. Translation gives CASSYLGVPGEKLFF.

This chain joins TRBV19 and TRBJ2-7; 7 bases fit TRBD1. The germline CDR1 and CDR2 sequences are LNHDA and SQIVND (reference sequence). The CDR3 totals 16 residues. J was trimmed by 3 bases and V by 6 bases; bases with no gene match: 14. The CDR3 bases are TGTGCCAGTAGAACCAAGGGGACAGAAACTATCTACGAGCAGTACGTC. Amino acid sequence: CASRTKGTETIYEQYV.

This clone is a singleton in its sample. The CDR3 loop is CATSRGGQAMGYTF. CDR3 DNA: TGTGCCACCAGCAGAGGGGGACAGGCAATGGGCTACACCTTC. This chain connects TRBV15 to TRBJ1-2; 8 bases are a match to TRBD1. The CDR3 contains 14 residues. V lost 1 base, J lost 8 bases, and 6 bases stayed unmatched. Germline V lookup: CDR1 LNHNV, CDR2 YYDKDF (reference sequence).

The CDR3 protein is CASSDVVRNEQFF. CDR3 sequence (DNA): TGTGCCAGCAGTGACGTAGTGCGGAATGAGCAGTTCTTC. The chain has TRBV6-4 and TRBJ2-1; D is ambiguous. Trimming cost V 2 bases and J 7 bases, with 9 bases left between them. The germline V gene has CDR1 MRHNA and CDR2 SNTAGT. The CDR3 sequence is 13 residues long.

The chain has TRBV7-2 and TRBJ1-2, with a weak D call TRBD1 (5 bases). CDR3 size: 12 residues. The V end was cut by 2 bases, the J end by 8 bases, with 9 bases between. Germline CDR1 SGHTA, CDR2 FQGNSA. CDR3 protein: CASSLQGRGYTF. In DNA form, the CDR3 reads TGTGCCAGCAGCTTACAGGGAAGGGGCTACACCTTC.

The rearrangement uses TRBV6-1 and TRBJ1-2, with no clear D. Germline V gives CDR1 MNHNS, CDR2 SASEGT. The CDR3 has 12 amino acids. The V and J ends lost 2 bases and 6 bases respectively, with 7 bases between them. The CDR3 loop is CASSERYDGYTF. In DNA, the CDR3 is TGTGCCAGCAGTGAACGCTATGATGGCTACACCTTC.

The CDR3 region has the DNA TGTGCCAGCAGTTGGGTGGCGTACACAGATACGCAGTATTTT. It codes for CASSWVAYTDTQYF. V and J are TRBV27 and TRBJ2-3, with no clear D. CDR3 length: 14 residues. With 4 bases removed from V and 2 bases from J, the gap between germline ends came to 10 bases. CDR1 is MNHEY, CDR2 SMNVEV, per germline (reference sequence).

This clone came up once. The gene calls are TRBV14 and TRBJ1-3; D not certain. The CDR3 is made up of 15 amino acids. V lost 4 bases to trimming and J lost 2 bases, with 12 bases between them. Germline V CDR1 and CDR2: SGHDN, FVKESK. The CDR3 nucleotides read TGTGCCAGCAGCCTTCCAGGTTCGGCTGGAAACACCATATATTTT. This translates into CASSLPGSAGNTIYF.

This clone was observed once. The rearrangement joins TRBV7-3 to TRBJ2-1; TRBD2 agrees at 14 bases. Germline CDR1 reads SGHTA; CDR2 reads FQGTGA. The CDR3 covers 15 residues. With 5 bases clipped from V and 6 bases from J, the junction kept 3 bases outside the gene matches. In nucleotides, the CDR3 is TGTGCCAGCAGCCCGGGACTAGCGGGGGCCAATGAGCAGTTCTTC. Translated, it gives CASSPGLAGANEQFF.

The V gene is TRBV2, the J gene TRBJ1-6; 8 positions match TRBD1. CDR1 SNHLY and CDR2 FYNNEI come from the germline V gene. Unmatched junction bases numbered 5, after V lost 4 bases and J lost 3 bases. This CDR3 has 16 amino acids. CDR3 amino acids: CASSATGAIYNSPLHF. CDR3 nucleotide sequence: TGTGCCAGCAGTGCGACAGGGGCAATCTATAATTCACCCCTCCACTTT.